The 16 T cell receptor beta chains below were found in one sample sequenced in a study of shared clonotypes between healthy human individuals. The protocol was immunoSEQ multiplex PCR, while the TCRdb copy is restricted to in-frame clones and leaves out a portion. The sample records 550,000 to 700,000 clones, roughly 72% being singletons. Sequencing was carried out using memory CD4+ T cells sorted from blood. The subset denotes: CD45RA-negative fraction. The origin of the receptors is a woman between 25 and 40 years old in good health.

This clone was seen repeatedly, ten times or more. The chain combines TRBV10-3 with TRBJ2-7; no firm D call. Germline values: CDR1 ENHRY, CDR2 SYGVKD. The CDR3 consists of 11 residues. V lost 8 bases and J lost 3, with 8 bases in between. The CDR3: CAIGGNYEQYF. CDR3 DNA: TGTGCCATCGGCGGAAACTACGAGCAGTACTTC.

The J gene is TRBJ2-5, the V gene TRBV2; unclear D gene. V gave up 2 bases and J gave up 2 bases, with 9 bases separating them. The germline CDR1 and CDR2 sequences are SNHLY and FYNNEI. This CDR3 spans 14 amino acids. DNA of the CDR3: TGTGCCAGCAGTGAATTAGGGTTTCAAGAGACCCAGTACTTC. Translating gives CASSELGFQETQYF. Based on the CDR3 plus reference TRBV2 and TRBJ2-5, the full variable domain is EPEVTQTPSHQVTQMGQEVILRCVPISNHLYFYWYRQILGQKVEFLVSFYNNEISEKSEIFDDQFSVERPDGSNFTLKIRSTKLEDSAMYFCASSELGFQETQYFGPGTRLLVL.

The rearrangement links TRBV19 to TRBJ1-5; the D is unclear. V lost 1 base and J 0 bases, leaving 10 bases between the germline ends. This CDR3 is built from 16 residues. Germline V CDR1 and CDR2: LNHDA, SQIVND (reference sequence). The chain's CDR3 is CASSIVSPGSNQPQHF. The CDR3 DNA reads as TGTGCCAGTAGTATAGTGAGCCCGGGTAGCAATCAGCCCCAGCATTTT.

This clone came up a few times. The chain links TRBV19 to TRBJ1-5; D gene unclear. The CDR3 loop spans 16 amino acids. Looked up from germline, CDR1 is LNHDA and CDR2 is SQIVND (reference sequence). Trimming shortened V by 4 bases and J by 5 bases, and 18 bases separated the two germline ends. CDR3 DNA: TGTGCCAGTAGTAATAACCCTATGGGAGGGCATCAGCCCCAGCATTTT. It codes for CASSNNPMGGHQPQHF.

V gene TRBV5-1 combines with J gene TRBJ1-1; no clear D. Trimming shortened V by 6 bases and J by 0 bases, and 12 bases separated the two germline ends. The germline CDR1 and CDR2 sequences are SGHRS and YFSETQ. The CDR3 length is 14 residues. The CDR3 DNA reads TGCGCCAGCAAGACGAACGGATTGAACACTGAAGCTTTCTTT. Its translation: CASKTNGLNTEAFF.

Remarks on this clone: One end of the junction does not line up with germline, which may come from a read error. This chain joins TRBV27 and TRBJ2-3, with TRBD2 identical over 12 bases. CDR3 length: 13 residues. Germline CDR1 is MNHEY and CDR2 is SMNVEV (reference sequence). This CDR3 is CASSRSTSGRSHF. For the CDR3, the DNA is TGTGCCAGCAGTCGTTCTACTAGCGGGAGGTCTCATTTT.

This clone has a handful of counts. V usage is TRBV11-2 and J usage is TRBJ1-2; tentative D call: TRBD1 (6 bases). Between the trimmed V and J ends, which lost 0 bases and 6 bases, there was a span of 26 bases. This CDR3 contains 19 residues. Germline assignment: CDR1 SGHAT and CDR2 FQNNGV. The CDR3: CASSLDPLTGGSSTNGYTF. The CDR3 DNA reads TGTGCCAGCAGCTTAGATCCACTGACAGGAGGTTCGTCTACTAATGGCTACACCTTC.

The genes are TRBV2 and TRBJ1-5, with a weak D call TRBD1 (6 bases). Per germline, CDR1 SNHLY and CDR2 FYNNEI. The CDR3 has 17 amino acids. The V end lost 5 bases, the J end lost 7 bases, and 24 bases lay between the germline ends. The CDR3 protein is CASSKIRRGGGGQPQHF. The CDR3 DNA reads TGTGCCAGCAGTAAAATTCGGCGAGGGGGGGGCGGACAGCCCCAGCATTTT.

For this clone: The sample holds other DNA sequences that translate to the same CDR3. J is TRBJ2-5 and V is TRBV28, with TRBD2 identical over 12 bases. The length of the CDR3 is 14 residues. Trimming removed 5 bases from V and 4 bases from J; junction bases left unmatched: 2. Germline CDR1 and CDR2: MDHEN and SYDVKM. CDR3: CASSRGLAGETQYF. Here the CDR3 DNA reads TGTGCCAGCAGTCGGGGACTAGCGGGAGAGACCCAGTACTTC. Full variable domain (remainder filled in from reference TRBV28 and TRBJ2-5): DVKVTQSSRYLVKRTGEKVFLECVQDMDHENMFWYRQDPGLGLRLIYFSYDVKMKEKGDIPEGYSVSREKKERFSLILESASTNQTSMYLCASSRGLAGETQYFGPGTRLLVL.

The rearrangement links TRBV5-1 to TRBJ2-2; tentatively, D is TRBD1 (6 bases). Germline V lookup: CDR1 SGHRS, CDR2 YFSETQ. The CDR3 length is 15 residues. V lost 2 bases and J lost 7, with 15 bases in between. CDR3 protein: CASSLARQAGGELFF. In DNA form, the CDR3 reads TGCGCCAGCAGCTTAGCTCGACAGGCGGGCGGGGAGCTGTTTTTT.

The chain links TRBV5-4 to TRBJ2-2; 10 nucleotides line up with TRBD2. This CDR3 has 15 residues. CDR1 and CDR2 from the germline V gene are SGHNT and YYREEE (reference sequence). Unmatched junction bases numbered 3, after V lost 4 bases and J lost 3 bases. The CDR3 reads CASSVGLAYTGELFF. CDR3 coding DNA: TGTGCCAGCAGCGTGGGACTAGCGTACACCGGGGAGCTGTTTTTT.

Remarks on this clone: The same CDR3 can be traced to other DNA sequences in this sample. The chain recombines TRBV6-5 with TRBJ2-7; tentatively, D is TRBD1 or TRBD2 (6 bases each). CDR3 size: 15 residues. Germline V gives CDR1 MNHEY, CDR2 SVGAGI. V lost 0 bases and J lost 2, with 11 bases in between. The CDR3 region has the DNA TGTGCCAGCAGTTACTCGGGGGGCGGAACCTACGAGCAGTACTTC. The encoded protein is CASSYSGGGTYEQYF.

The rearrangement joins TRBV28 to TRBJ1-5; 7 bases line up with TRBD1. Looked up from germline, CDR1 is MDHEN and CDR2 is SYDVKM. This CDR3 spans 15 amino acids. J lost 3 bases, V lost 6 bases, and 8 bases had no gene match. The CDR3 reads CASSPTTGPNQPQHF. CDR3 in DNA: TGTGCCAGCAGCCCCACGACAGGGCCCAATCAGCCCCAGCATTTT.

The CDR3 nucleotides are TGCGCCAGCGGGGGGTTCCAGACGATTCTCATGGAGACCCAGTACTTC. Amino acid sequence: CASGGFQTILMETQYF. V and J are TRBV5-1 and TRBJ2-5, with D perhaps matching TRBD2 (6 bases). CDR1 SGHRS and CDR2 YFSETQ come from the germline V gene. CDR3 length: 16 residues. Trimming stripped 7 bases from V and 5 bases from J, with 24 bases between.

The V and J genes are TRBV5-4 and TRBJ2-3; TRBD2 aligns across 10 bases. Trimming removed 4 bases from V and 8 bases from J; junction bases left unmatched: 13. Germline V lookup: CDR1 SGHNT, CDR2 YYREEE (reference sequence). The CDR3 loop spans 16 amino acids. The CDR3 reads CASSRLAGEWGGTQYF. The CDR3 nucleotides read TGTGCCAGCAGCCGTCTAGCGGGAGAGTGGGGGGGTACGCAGTATTTT.

Comments on this clone: A much larger clone differs from this one at a single base, so this may be a read error. The rearrangement joins TRBV7-6 to TRBJ1-5, with D perhaps TRBD1 (6 bases). The CDR3 length is 13 residues. Per germline, CDR1 SGHVS and CDR2 FNYEAQ. Trimming shortened V by 5 bases and J by 7 bases, and 12 bases separated the two germline ends. The CDR3 DNA follows: TGTGCCAGCAGCCTCGGTGGGGGCCAGCCCCAGCATTTT. Protein sequence: CASSLGGGQPQHF. Drawing the rest from reference TRBV7-6 and TRBJ1-5, the complete variable domain is GAGVSQSPRYKVTKRGQDVALRCDPISGHVSLYWYRQALGQGPEFLTYFNYEAQQDKSGLPNDRFSAERPEGSISTLTIQRTEQRDSAMYRCASSLGGGQPQHFGDGTRLSIL.